This entry is about one T cell receptor beta chain. Trimming removed 6 bases from V and 2 bases from J, with 13 bases in between. CDR1 and CDR2 from the germline V gene are LGHDT and YNNKEL (reference sequence). This CDR3 spans 14 amino acids. TCRdb fed the 5' RACE reads into MiXCR, producing one record per CDR3 protein. Of about 60,000 distinct CDR3 sequences listed, more than 8.5% are singletons. These data originate in a study of early T cells in non-severe SARS-CoV-2 infection. The genes are TRBV3-1 and TRBJ2-5; either TRBD1 or TRBD2 may fit D (5 bases each). This sequence originates from an adult who was a healthcare worker with PCR-confirmed SARS-CoV-2 infection or an uninfected control (not recorded which). Sequenced sample: whole blood. The DNA of the CDR3 is TGTGCCAGCAGTCAGGGACGGATACAAGAGACCCAGTACTTC. This codes for CASSQGRIQETQYF.